This passage covers 30 T cell receptor beta chains from one sample sequenced in a study of post-analysis software for immune sequencing data. Regarding the study as a whole: Five TRBV segments, including TRBV5-6, TRBV5-1 and TRBV20-1, were more frequent in patients than controls.

Researchers reported that TCR beta cDNA libraries carried unique molecular identifiers. TCRdb passed the PCR reads through MiXCR, listing each CDR3 protein once. The data contain about 820,000 distinct CDR3 sequences, approximately 50% of them singletons. No antigens are known for them. The material sequenced was blood. Receptors were obtained from a girl aged 5 to 17 with multiple sclerosis.

This clonotype appeared a few times. The chain has TRBV7-9 and TRBJ2-7; 7 bases fit TRBD1. The CDR3 sequence is 13 residues long. Germline loops: CDR1 SEHNR, CDR2 FQNEAQ (reference sequence). Losses at the gene ends were 3 bases for V and 3 bases for J; bases not matched to a gene: 2. The CDR3 sequence is CASSFGQDYEQYF. The CDR3 region has the DNA TGTGCCAGCAGCTTTGGACAGGACTACGAGCAGTACTTC.

The sample holds a few counts of this clonotype. The chain carries TRBV20-1 and TRBJ2-3; D unclear. The CDR3 has 18 amino acids. V lost 3 bases, J lost 5 bases, and 27 bases lay in between. Germline V gene lookup returns CDR1 DFQATT and CDR2 SNEGSKA (reference sequence). The CDR3 DNA reads as TGCAGTGCTAGTGGCCCCAGCCTGTCTACCCCCCAAGGAGATACGCAGTATTTT. The encoded protein is CSASGPSLSTPQGDTQYF.

The chain joins TRBV6-4 to TRBJ2-1, with 12 bases that match TRBD2. CDR3 size: 15 residues. Per germline, CDR1 MRHNA and CDR2 SNTAGT. J gave up 8 bases and V 5 bases, and 7 bases lay outside the gene matches. CDR3 amino acids: CASSQTSGGRDEQFF. CDR3 nucleotide sequence: TGTGCCAGCAGTCAAACTAGCGGGGGGCGGGATGAGCAGTTCTTC.

The V and J genes are TRBV6-5 and TRBJ2-1, with 8 bases aligning to TRBD2. The CDR3 is 15 residues long. Germline V CDR1 and CDR2: MNHEY, SVGAGI. V lost 8 bases, J lost 9 bases, and 15 bases stayed unmatched. The CDR3 region has the DNA TGTGCCAGCCATTCTAGGGGACTAGGTCCCAGTGAGCAGTTCTTC. This translates into CASHSRGLGPSEQFF.

In DNA form, the CDR3 reads TGTGCCAGCAGTTTTAGAGGGCTACCCCAAGCTTTCTTT. Its translation is CASSFRGLPQAFF. J is TRBJ1-1 and V is TRBV12-3 or TRBV12-4; D remains unclear. This CDR3 has 13 residues. Trimming removed 3 bases from V and 9 bases from J, with 14 bases in between.

V usage is TRBV11-2 and J usage is TRBJ2-6; no clear D gene. The length of the CDR3 is 16 residues. Germline CDR1 is SGHAT and CDR2 is FQNNGV. V lost 5 bases to trimming and J lost 0 bases, with 11 bases between them. In DNA form, the CDR3 reads TGTGCCAGCAGCCCCTGGGCCTTCTCTGGGGCCAACGTCCTGACTTTC. Amino acids: CASSPWAFSGANVLTF.

The chain links TRBV20-1 to TRBJ2-4; 12 bases are a match to TRBD2. From germline, CDR1 is DFQATT and CDR2 SNEGSKA (reference sequence). The CDR3 consists of 18 residues. V lost 0 bases to trimming and J lost 13 bases; unmatched junction nucleotides: 19. The CDR3 coding sequence is TGCAGTGCTAGAGATGCGGGACTAGCGGGCATAACTGCTAGGGAGCAGTACTTC. This translates into CSARDAGLAGITAREQYF.

CDR3 DNA sequence: TGCAGTGCTAGGGACAGGGTTGACTATGGCTACACCTTC. This translates into CSARDRVDYGYTF. The chain uses TRBV20-1 and TRBJ1-2; 8 positions match TRBD1. The V gene's germline CDR1 is DFQATT and CDR2 SNEGSKA (reference sequence). The CDR3 runs 13 residues. Trimming took 3 bases from V and 3 from J; bases not matched to a gene: 3.

The chain carries TRBV7-2 and TRBJ2-1, with 7 bases matching TRBD2. The CDR3 contains 14 residues. V lost 7 bases, J lost 5 bases, and 8 bases stayed unmatched. Germline V lookup: CDR1 SGHTA, CDR2 FQGNSA. CDR3 coding DNA: TGTGCCAGCAACCTCCTGGGGGGGGACAATGAGCAGTTCTTC. This gives the protein CASNLLGGDNEQFF.

The rearrangement uses TRBV20-1 and TRBJ2-7; a possible D gene is TRBD1 (5 bases). Germline loops: CDR1 DFQATT, CDR2 SNEGSKA (reference sequence). This CDR3 is built from 13 residues. The V gene lost 5 bases and the J gene lost 4 bases, with 15 bases spanning the gap. The CDR3 region is CSAGGAAGYEQYF. Here the CDR3 DNA reads TGCAGTGCTGGTGGGGCAGCAGGGTACGAGCAGTACTTC.

The V gene is TRBV5-1, the J gene TRBJ2-1, with TRBD2 matching over 9 bases. The trim removed 0 bases at V and 10 bases at J, leaving 8 bases unmatched. In germline, CDR1 is SGHRS, CDR2 YFSETQ. CDR3 length: 15 residues. CDR3 nucleotides: TGCGCCAGCAGCTTGGGAAGTAGCGGGAGAAGAGAGCAGTTCTTC. Encoded protein: CASSLGSSGRREQFF.

The chain recombines TRBV3-1 with TRBJ2-5, with 9 bases that match TRBD1. The J segment lost 2 bases and the V segment lost 4 bases, leaving 5 bases of the junction unmatched. Germline V gene sequence: CDR1 LGHDT, CDR2 YNNKEL (reference sequence). The CDR3 sequence is 15 residues long. CDR3 protein: CASSLNRGPQETQYF. The CDR3 region has the DNA TGTGCCAGCAGCCTAAACAGGGGGCCACAAGAGACCCAGTACTTC.

This clonotype appeared once. The V gene is TRBV5-6, the J gene TRBJ1-4; the D gene is possibly TRBD1 (5 bases). Germline loops: CDR1 SGHDT, CDR2 YYEEEE. Trimming stripped 4 bases from V and 0 bases from J, with 19 bases between. This CDR3 has 18 amino acids. The CDR3 DNA reads as TGTGCCAGCAGCGATAGCCGACAGCCGCTTGCAACTAATGAAAAACTGTTTTTT. It codes for CASSDSRQPLATNEKLFF.

J is TRBJ2-7 and V is TRBV10-3; possibly TRBD1 or TRBD2 for D (5 bases each). This CDR3 region has 15 residues. The germline gives CDR1 ENHRY, CDR2 SYGVKD. Trimming stripped 0 bases from V and 5 bases from J, with 14 bases between. The chain's CDR3 is CAISESYGAMDEQYF. The CDR3 DNA is TGTGCCATCAGTGAGTCGTACGGGGCTATGGACGAGCAGTACTTC.

This sequence joins TRBV3-1 and TRBJ2-1; 9 bases align to TRBD1. Looked up from germline, CDR1 is LGHDT and CDR2 is YNNKEL (reference sequence). CDR3 length equals 18 residues. Trimming at V came to 6 bases and at J to 12 bases, leaving 24 bases not matched to a gene. The CDR3 nucleotides read TGTGCCAGCAGTCGAAGGACAGGGGCCGCCTTCCCAACAAGCGGGCAGTTCTTC. Translated: CASSRRTGAAFPTSGQFF.

This clonotype was counted many times. J is TRBJ2-3 and V is TRBV7-2; D is unresolved. Looked up from germline, CDR1 is SGHTA and CDR2 is FQGNSA. This CDR3 is 13 amino acids long. With 3 bases removed from V and 1 base from J, the gap between germline ends came to 5 bases. DNA for the CDR3: TGTGCCAGCAGCTTCACAGGCACAGATACGCAGTATTTT. It is translated as CASSFTGTDTQYF.

Concerning this clonotype: One end of the junction is discordant with germline, which a read error may explain. The chain couples TRBV11-2 to TRBJ2-1; possibly TRBD2 for D (5 bases). From germline, CDR1 is SGHAT and CDR2 FQNNGV. The CDR3 contains 16 residues. CDR3 sequence: CAGSPLPGNTVNEQFF. The CDR3 nucleotides are TGTGCCGGCAGCCCCCTCCCCGGGAATACGGTCAATGAGCAGTTCTTC. The variable domain in full, with the rest retrieved from reference TRBV11-2 and TRBJ2-1, is EAGVAQSPRYKIIEKRQSVAFWCNPISGHATLYWYQQILGQGPKLLIQFQNNGVVDDSQLPKDRFSAERLKGVDSTLKIQPAKLEDSAVYLCAGSPLPGNTVNEQFFGPGTRLTVL.

CDR3 nucleotides: TGTGCCAGCAGCGGGACTAGTAGGGCGACCCAGTACTTC. The encoded protein is CASSGTSRATQYF. V and J are TRBV6-1 and TRBJ2-5, with 8 positions matching TRBD2. CDR1 and CDR2 (germline): MNHNS, SASEGT. V shed 6 bases and J 7 bases; nucleotides not matched to a gene: 7. This CDR3 has 13 residues.

The rearrangement links TRBV20-1 to TRBJ2-5; D unresolved. The CDR3 runs to 14 residues. The germline V gene has CDR1 DFQATT and CDR2 SNEGSKA (reference sequence). V was cut by 0 bases and J by 3 bases, with 11 bases left in between. CDR3 protein: CSARDPMGKETQYF. DNA for the CDR3: TGCAGTGCTAGAGATCCTATGGGGAAAGAGACCCAGTACTTC.

J is TRBJ2-5 and V is TRBV5-1, with 12 bases lining up with TRBD1. Germline values: CDR1 SGHRS, CDR2 YFSETQ. The CDR3 is 16 amino acids. V shed 4 bases and J 5 bases; nucleotides not matched to a gene: 9. The CDR3 loop is CASSLPGQGAHETQYF. The DNA for the CDR3 is TGCGCCAGCAGCCTGCCGGGACAGGGGGCGCACGAGACCCAGTACTTC.

A word on this clonotype: This may stem from a read error, because a much larger clone lies one nucleotide away. The chain carries TRBV4-2 and TRBJ2-1; no firm D call. CDR3 size: 15 residues. CDR1 LGHNA and CDR2 YNFKEQ come from the germline V gene. As DNA, the CDR3 is TGTGCCAGCAGCGTGAGCCTAGAATCCTACAATGTGCAGTTCTTC. As protein: CASSVSLESYNVQFF.

The V call is TRBV20-1, the J call TRBJ2-6; the D gene is possibly TRBD1 (6 bases). Trimming removed 2 bases from V and 1 base from J, with 9 bases in between. The length of the CDR3 is 15 residues. The germline V gene encodes CDR1 DFQATT and CDR2 SNEGSKA (reference sequence). CDR3 sequence reads: CSARLTGSGANVLTF. The CDR3 DNA is TGCAGTGCTAGACTTACAGGGTCTGGGGCCAACGTCCTGACTTTC.

This clonotype was counted a few times. This rearrangement joins TRBV6-5 to TRBJ2-1, with TRBD1 matching over 7 bases. CDR3 length equals 16 residues. The V and J ends lost 0 bases and 0 bases, in that order; junction bases with no gene match: 2. Germline values: CDR1 MNHEY, CDR2 SVGAGI. In DNA, the CDR3 is TGTGCCAGCAGTTACTCGTGGGACAGCTCCTACAATGAGCAGTTCTTC. It is translated as CASSYSWDSSYNEQFF.

The CDR3 spells CASSCWGKRTEAFF. CDR3 DNA sequence: TGCGCCAGCAGCTGTTGGGGCAAGAGGACTGAAGCTTTCTTT. V is TRBV5-1 and J is TRBJ1-1; D perhaps matches TRBD1 (5 bases). The CDR3 has 14 residues. CDR1 is SGHRS and CDR2 is YFSETQ in the germline V gene. V lost 3 bases to trimming and J lost 5 bases, with 14 bases between them.

In this sample, this clonotype turned up once. The CDR3 loop is CASPRPRTGGSDEAKNIQYF. The CDR3 bases are TGCGCCAGCCCAAGACCTCGGACAGGGGGCTCAGACGAAGCCAAAAACATTCAGTACTTC. This chain links TRBV10-1 with TRBJ2-4, with 11 nucleotides matching TRBD1. This CDR3 region has 20 residues. From germline, CDR1 is WNHNN and CDR2 SYGVQD (reference sequence). With 8 bases clipped from V and 0 bases from J, the junction kept 18 bases outside the gene matches.

The genes are TRBV5-1 and TRBJ2-7, with TRBD2 matching 9 bases. Germline trimming cut 4 bases from V and 10 bases from J; bases unmatched to any gene: 15. This CDR3 is 15 amino acids long. Germline loops: CDR1 SGHRS, CDR2 YFSETQ. CDR3: CASSGSGSGGMPQYF. CDR3 nucleotides: TGCGCCAGCAGCGGCTCTGGTAGCGGGGGCATGCCCCAGTACTTC.

The chain employs TRBV11-2 and TRBJ2-4; perhaps TRBD1 as D (6 bases). Germline lookup yields CDR1 SGHAT and CDR2 FQNNGV. V was shortened by 1 base and J by 3 bases, with 16 bases between the two germline ends. The CDR3 extends over 17 amino acids. CDR3: CASSLGPGQTDKNIQYF. For the CDR3, the DNA is TGTGCCAGCAGCTTAGGGCCCGGACAGACGGACAAAAACATTCAGTACTTC.

The V call is TRBV30, the J call TRBJ1-1; possible D gene TRBD1, 5 bases. V was clipped by 2 bases and J by 6 bases, with 13 bases between them. The CDR3 spans 13 residues. Looked up from germline, CDR1 is GTSNPN and CDR2 is SVGIG (reference sequence). Written as DNA, the CDR3 is TGTGCCTGGAGTAACGTCGGGGGGGCTGAAGCTTTCTTT. Amino acids: CAWSNVGGAEAFF. The full variable domain, with the rest looked up from reference TRBV30 and TRBJ1-1, is SQTIHQWPATLVQPVGSPLSLECTVEGTSNPNLYWYRQAAGRGLQLLFYSVGIGQISSEVPQNLSASRPQDRQFILSSKKLLLSDSGFYLCAWSNVGGAEAFFGQGTRLTVV.

The chain has TRBV13 and TRBJ2-7, with D tentatively TRBD2 (5 bases). The V end was cut by 0 bases, the J end by 6 bases, with 12 bases between. The germline CDR1 and CDR2 sequences are PRHDT and FYEKMQ (reference sequence). The CDR3 extends over 14 amino acids. CDR3 sequence reads: CASSLGGGWGEQYF. The CDR3 DNA reads as TGTGCCAGCAGCTTAGGTGGCGGGTGGGGCGAGCAGTACTTC.

This clonotype was found a few times. A read error may account for a junction end that differs from germline. The chain uses TRBV14 and TRBJ2-7, with TRBD1 as a possible D gene (6 bases). This CDR3 contains 15 residues. Germline-derived CDR1 and CDR2 are SGHDN and FVKESK. The chain's CDR3 is CASSQAVGGSYEQYF. The CDR3 coding sequence is TGTGCCAGCAGTCAAGCGGTAGGGGGCTCCTACGAGCAGTACTTC. The full variable domain, completed using reference TRBV14 and TRBJ2-7, is EAGVTQFPSHSVIEKGQTVTLRCDPISGHDNLYWYRRVMGKEIKFLLHFVKESKQDESGMPNNRFLAERTGGTYSTLKVQPAELEDSGVYFCASSQAVGGSYEQYFGPGTRLTVT.